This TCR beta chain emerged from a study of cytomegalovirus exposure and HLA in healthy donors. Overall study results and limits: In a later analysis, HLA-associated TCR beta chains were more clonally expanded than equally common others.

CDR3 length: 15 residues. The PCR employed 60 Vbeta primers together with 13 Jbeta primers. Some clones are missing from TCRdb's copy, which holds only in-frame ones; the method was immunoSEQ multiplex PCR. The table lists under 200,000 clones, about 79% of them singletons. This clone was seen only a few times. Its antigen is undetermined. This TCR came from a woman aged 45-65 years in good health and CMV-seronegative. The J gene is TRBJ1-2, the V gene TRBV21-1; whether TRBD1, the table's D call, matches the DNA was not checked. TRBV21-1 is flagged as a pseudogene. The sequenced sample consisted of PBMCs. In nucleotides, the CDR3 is TGTGCCAGCAGCAAAGTAACAGTCTCTAACTATGGCTACACCTTC. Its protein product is CASSKVTVSNYGYTF.